The T cell receptor (beta chain) described here comes from a study of cytomegalovirus exposure and HLA in healthy donors. Use of 60 Vbeta and 13 Jbeta primers characterized the PCR. Measured with immunoSEQ multiplex PCR; TCRdb has only the in-frame clones, and not every one. This sample has tens of thousands of clones, with 7.6% found just once. There are 15 residues in the CDR3. The V gene's germline CDR1 is MNHNY and CDR2 SVGAGI (reference sequence). The junction had 8 bases not matched to a gene; V was cut back by 6 bases and J by 2 bases. The chain combines TRBV6-6 with TRBJ2-3, with TRBD1 matching 7 bases. Sequencing used PBMCs. This clonotype was sampled from a man in his forties or fifties in good health and CMV-seronegative. The CDR3 protein is CASRARQGATDTQYF. CDR3 DNA: TGTGCCAGCAGAGCCAGACAGGGAGCCACAGATACGCAGTATTTT.